This TCR beta chain stems from a study of blood T cell repertoires in COVID-19. Study overall: Acute and convalescent COVID-19 specimens originated in the United States, Italy and Spain. The cDNA or gDNA used as material had been derived from T cells, B-cell-depleted T cells, or PBMCs.

As handled by the study authors: Amplifying reference gene primers gave estimates of nucleated cell counts. Clones were read by immunoSEQ multiplex PCR, and TCRdb kept only the in-frame ones, dropping some. The V and J calls and clone size were taken over from that table, and D and trimming were inferred from the DNA. The sample holds under 300,000 clones; roughly 82% are singletons and the top ten take around an eighth. V was trimmed by 1 base and J by 2 bases, leaving 12 bases between them. This CDR3 is 15 amino acids long. CDR1 and CDR2 from the germline V gene are SGHTA and FQGNSA. The V call is TRBV7-2, the J call TRBJ2-7; no clear D. The sequence derives from a man older than 75 with acute or convalescent COVID-19. Sequencing was performed on peripheral blood. The CDR3 loop is CASSLVGSETYEQYF. The CDR3 DNA follows: TGTGCCAGCAGCTTAGTGGGCAGTGAAACCTACGAGCAGTACTTC.